Below are 10 T cell receptor beta chains sequenced from a single sample in a study of OX40 agonist ivuxolimab in advanced cancers. Sequencing was performed with immunoSEQ multiplex PCR; in TCRdb, only in-frame clones are kept and a portion is missing. The table records 80,000 or so clones, roughly 89% of them present only once. This material consisted of CD4+ or CD8+ T cells sorted from blood, taken in a trial of the OX40 agonist ivuxolimab. These receptors were obtained from an adult with an advanced solid tumor such as melanoma, head and neck, liver or kidney cancer.

This clone was seen only a few times. This chain uses TRBV6-5 with TRBJ2-1; D is perhaps TRBD1 (5 bases). Germline-derived CDR1 and CDR2 are MNHEY and SVGAGI. Trimming pared 4 bases from V and 5 bases from J, leaving 15 bases between. The CDR3 is 15 amino acids. CDR3 in amino acids: CASSSPYRGHNEQFF. CDR3 sequence (DNA): TGTGCCAGCAGTTCCCCCTATAGGGGCCACAATGAGCAGTTCTTC.

The V and J genes are TRBV4-2 and TRBJ2-1, with 8 bases lining up with TRBD2. V gave up 1 base and J gave up 5 bases; unmatched junction bases: 10. The germline V gene encodes CDR1 LGHNA and CDR2 YNFKEQ. The CDR3 runs to 17 residues. CDR3 sequence: CASSQGLSSGVDNEQFF. CDR3 DNA sequence: TGTGCCAGCAGCCAAGGGTTGAGTAGCGGGGTAGACAATGAGCAGTTCTTC.

The genes are TRBV27 and TRBJ2-2, with D tentatively TRBD1 or TRBD2 (5 bases each). The V and J ends lost 6 bases and 0 bases respectively, with 17 bases between them. The length of the CDR3 is 17 residues. Germline V gene data show CDR1 as MNHEY and CDR2 as SMNVEV (reference sequence). CDR3 sequence: CASSRRGPIANTGELFF. CDR3 DNA: TGTGCCAGCAGCCGAAGGGGACCGATCGCGAACACCGGGGAGCTGTTTTTT.

The chain links TRBV19 to TRBJ1-5, with TRBD1 matching over 7 bases. The J segment lost 3 bases and the V segment lost 10 bases, leaving 15 bases of the junction unmatched. The CDR3 runs 16 residues. Germline loops: CDR1 LNHDA, CDR2 SQIVND (reference sequence). CDR3 nucleotide sequence: TGTGCCACCAGGGCTCCCGAGGGGGCGGTCAATCAGCCCCAGCATTTT. The encoded protein is CATRAPEGAVNQPQHF.

This chain joins TRBV27 and TRBJ2-7; a weak D match, TRBD1 (5 bases). V shed 2 bases and J shed 6 bases, with 14 bases lying between them. This CDR3 contains 14 residues. The germline V gene has CDR1 MNHEY and CDR2 SMNVEV (reference sequence). CDR3 nucleotides: TGTGCCAGCAGTTTACAAGGCAGGGTCTCCGAGCAGTACTTC. It translates to CASSLQGRVSEQYF.

This chain connects TRBV2 to TRBJ2-5; D is undetermined. CDR1 is SNHLY, CDR2 FYNNEI, per germline. The CDR3 runs 13 residues. V lost 1 base and J 6 bases, leaving 9 bases between the germline ends. CDR3 nucleotide sequence: TGTGCCAGCAGTGAAGGGGAATTACAGACCCAGTACTTC. Translation: CASSEGELQTQYF.

DNA of the CDR3: TGTGCCAGCAGCTTAGGGGACAGAGAGAATCAGCCCCAGCATTTT. As protein: CASSLGDRENQPQHF. This chain connects TRBV11-2 to TRBJ1-5; 7 nucleotides align to TRBD1. CDR1 is SGHAT and CDR2 is FQNNGV in the germline V gene. The CDR3 has 15 amino acids. V gave up 1 base and J gave up 4 bases; unmatched junction bases: 4.

The chain combines TRBV5-1 with TRBJ2-1, with D perhaps matching TRBD2 (6 bases). Trimming cost V 4 bases and J 0 bases, with 17 bases left between them. The germline CDR1 and CDR2 sequences are SGHRS and YFSETQ. This CDR3 contains 17 residues. The CDR3 region is CASSVTSAGSSYNEQFF. CDR3 sequence (DNA): TGCGCCAGCAGCGTGACTTCCGCGGGGAGCTCCTACAATGAGCAGTTCTTC.

The chain carries TRBV11-2 and TRBJ1-1; D is ambiguous. Trimming pared 2 bases from V and 8 bases from J, leaving 9 bases between. Germline values: CDR1 SGHAT, CDR2 FQNNGV. The CDR3 length is 12 residues. CDR3 in DNA: TGTGCCAGCAGCTTAACCACGAACGAAGCTTTCTTT. Its protein is CASSLTTNEAFF.

The chain combines TRBV19 with TRBJ1-3; the D is unclear. The CDR3 has 15 amino acids. Per the germline V gene, CDR1 is LNHDA and CDR2 is SQIVND (reference sequence). The germline V and J ends were trimmed by 3 bases and 0 bases, with 9 bases remaining between them. CDR3 in amino acids: CASSMQVRSGNTIYF. The CDR3 bases are TGTGCCAGTAGTATGCAGGTCCGCTCTGGAAACACCATATATTTT. The full variable domain, rest sourced from reference TRBV19 and TRBJ1-3, is DGGITQSPKYLFRKEGQNVTLSCEQNLNHDAMYWYRQDPGQGLRLIYYSQIVNDFQKGDIAEGYSVSREKKESFPLTVTSAQKNPTAFYLCASSMQVRSGNTIYFGEGSWLTVV.